The rows below give T cell receptor beta chains drawn from one sample of a study of blood T cell repertoires in COVID-19. TCRdb's copy holds only in-frame clones and misses some; the assay was immunoSEQ multiplex PCR. The table lists around 170,000 clones, roughly 80% of them singletons. Specimen: peripheral blood. Receptors were obtained from a woman in her thirties or forties with acute or convalescent COVID-19. The CDR3 runs from the conserved cysteine through the conserved F or W. Fields, in order: J gene, clone size, V gene, D gene, CDR3 protein, CDR3 DNA. The D gene is left open where the match is weak. Clone size is given for some rows only: seen once, a few or many times, or a class if the clone is expanded.

>TRBJ1-6|few|TRBV7-2|-
CASSLGGGENSPLHF
TGTGCCAGCAGCCTAGGGGGGGGTGAGAATTCACCCCTCCACTTT
>TRBJ1-2|-|TRBV28|TRBD1
CASSPTGGINYGYTF
TGTGCCAGCAGTCCGACAGGGGGGATCAACTATGGCTACACCTTC
>TRBJ2-3|-|TRBV24-1|-
CATNSGALADTQYF
TGTGCCACCAATTCAGGGGCGCTGGCAGATACGCAGTATTTT
>TRBJ1-5|-|TRBV20-1|-
CSASPRNQPQHF
TGCAGTGCTAGTCCCAGAAATCAGCCCCAGCATTTT
>TRBJ1-3|-|TRBV28|-
CASSLRGSGNTIYF
TGTGCCAGCAGTTTAAGGGGGTCTGGAAACACCATATATTTT
>TRBJ1-4|-|TRBV19|-
CASTGITNEKLFF
TGTGCCAGCACAGGGATAACTAATGAAAAACTGTTTTTT
>TRBJ1-1|-|TRBV19|-
CASNIGGTEAFF
TGTGCCAGTAACATCGGCGGAACTGAAGCTTTCTTT
>TRBJ2-4|once|TRBV7-3|TRBD2
CASSLSGGASKNIQYF
TGTGCCAGCAGCTTAAGCGGGGGGGCTTCCAAAAACATTCAGTACTTC
>TRBJ1-6|-|TRBV2|TRBD1
CASRDLTGGNSPLHF
TGTGCCAGCAGGGACTTGACAGGGGGGAATTCACCCCTCCACTTT
>TRBJ2-7|once|TRBV4-1|-
CASSQDAGSSYEQYF
TGCGCCAGCAGCCAAGATGCGGGGAGCTCCTACGAGCAGTACTTC
>TRBJ2-1|-|TRBV6-6|TRBD2
CASSQTSGGLYNEQFF
TGTGCCAGCAGTCAGACTAGCGGGGGCCTATACAATGAGCAGTTCTTC
>TRBJ2-1|-|TRBV20-1|-
CSASYPLGGALSSYNEQFF
TGCAGTGCTAGTTACCCGCTTGGCGGGGCCCTTAGCTCCTACAATGAGCAGTTCTTC
>TRBJ2-1|-|TRBV12-3/TRBV12-4|-
CASTLGQTNEQFF
TGTGCCAGCACCCTGGGCCAGACCAATGAGCAGTTCTTC